One and the same sample provided the 5 T cell receptor beta chains below, sequenced in a study of cytomegalovirus exposure and HLA in healthy donors. The PCR contained 60 Vbeta and 13 Jbeta primers. Produced via immunoSEQ multiplex PCR; TCRdb's table is partial and in-frame only. The table shows some 180,000 clones, with 82% occurring only once. Specimen: PBMCs. All receptors come from a middle-aged man in good health and CMV-seronegative.

The CDR3 bases are TGTGCCAGCAGTAAGGGACTAGAGATGCGCGAGCAGTTCTTC. It yields the protein CASSKGLEMREQFF. The rearrangement joins TRBV6-6 to TRBJ2-1, with TRBD2 identical over 8 bases. V lost 5 bases and J lost 10; bases outside the gene matches: 10. The CDR3 is 14 amino acids. Germline CDR1 MNHNY, CDR2 SVGAGI (reference sequence).

The chain recombines TRBV19 with TRBJ1-1; 9 bases agree with TRBD1. After removal of 1 base from V and 6 bases from J, the junction contained 9 bases not matched to a gene. Per germline, CDR1 LNHDA and CDR2 SQIVND (reference sequence). This CDR3 has 16 residues. The CDR3 coding sequence is TGTGCCAGTAGTATAGGTAGGGGACAGGGTGTCGCTGAAGCTTTCTTT. It encodes CASSIGRGQGVAEAFF.

The chain has TRBV5-8 and TRBJ2-2, with D tentatively TRBD2 (5 bases). This CDR3 has 15 residues. The V end lost 0 bases, the J end lost 6 bases, and 12 bases lay between the germline ends. Germline V CDR1 and CDR2: SGHTS, YDEGEE. For the CDR3, the DNA is TGTGCCAGCAGCTTGGGGCGGGTCCAAGCCGGGGAGCTGTTTTTT. Protein: CASSLGRVQAGELFF.

This clone came up a few times. The chain has TRBV28 and TRBJ1-5, with D possibly being TRBD1 (6 bases). The CDR3 loop spans 13 amino acids. Germline-derived CDR1 and CDR2 are MDHEN and SYDVKM. As DNA, the CDR3 is TGTGCGGGGAGGGGGTCCTACAATCAGCCCCAGCATTTT. It codes for CAGRGSYNQPQHF.

This chain connects TRBV7-6 to TRBJ2-7; no reliable D call. V shed 5 bases and J shed 2 bases, with 10 bases lying between them. This CDR3 spans 13 amino acids. The V gene's germline CDR1 is SGHVS and CDR2 FNYEAQ. CDR3 nucleotide sequence: TGTGCCAGCAGCGAGACACTTACCTACGAGCAGTACTTC. Protein product: CASSETLTYEQYF.